A single sample is the source of the 14 T cell receptor beta chains below, sequenced in a study. One entry per CDR3 protein results from TCRdb running MiXCR on the 5' RACE reads. The repertoire holds tens of thousands of distinct CDR3 sequences, 22% seen once, with about 4% in the top ten. Tregs were sorted as CD4+CD25+CD127-/low cells. The sample was Tregs sorted from blood. The receptors stem from a female donor with breast cancer.

With regard to this clonotype: Germline and junction disagree at one end, which may indicate a read error. The chain employs TRBV28 and TRBJ1-1, with TRBD1 matching 7 bases. The CDR3 extends over 16 amino acids. Germline V gene lookup returns CDR1 MDHEN and CDR2 SYDVKM. CDR3 coding DNA: TGTGACAGCAGAAGTTTGTCGGGACAGTTGAACACTGAAGCTTTCTTT. This encodes CDSRSLSGQLNTEAFF. The full variable domain, in which reference TRBV28 and TRBJ1-1 provide the parts outside the CDR3, is DVKVTQSSRYLVKRTGEKVFLECVQDMDHENMFWYRQDPGLGLRLIYFSYDVKMKEKGDIPEGYSVSREKKERFSLILESASTNQTSMYLCDSRSLSGQLNTEAFFGQGTRLTVV.

The chain couples TRBV12-3 or TRBV12-4 to TRBJ2-3, with TRBD2 matching 10 bases. This CDR3 region has 14 residues. V lost 4 bases, J lost 5 bases, and 3 bases stayed unmatched. The CDR3 DNA follows: TGTGCCAGCAGTTCCAGACTAGCGGGAGATACGCAGTATTTT. It yields the protein CASSSRLAGDTQYF.

This clonotype was detected once. The V gene is TRBV20-1, the J gene TRBJ1-5; unclear D gene. Germline lookup yields CDR1 DFQATT and CDR2 SNEGSKA (reference sequence). The length of the CDR3 is 14 residues. Deletions cut 5 bases from V and 5 bases from J, with 16 bases between. In DNA form, the CDR3 reads TGCAGTGCTGGCCCCGGCAGGATGGATCAGCCCCAGCATTTT. Translation gives CSAGPGRMDQPQHF.

This clonotype showed up just a few times. The V gene is TRBV2, the J gene TRBJ2-5, with D possibly matching TRBD2 (5 bases). Trimming removed 3 bases from V and 0 bases from J, with 8 bases in between. The CDR3 is made up of 14 amino acids. The V gene's germline CDR1 is SNHLY and CDR2 FYNNEI. The CDR3 protein is CASSERGNQETQYF. CDR3 nucleotide sequence: TGTGCCAGCAGTGAGCGAGGGAACCAAGAGACCCAGTACTTC.

The chain carries TRBV20-1 and TRBJ1-1; D is ambiguous. The CDR3 runs 12 residues. Germline loops: CDR1 DFQATT, CDR2 SNEGSKA (reference sequence). The V and J ends lost 4 bases and 1 base respectively, with 7 bases between them. CDR3 sequence reads: CSAIQANTEAFF. DNA for the CDR3: TGCAGTGCTATTCAGGCGAACACTGAAGCTTTCTTT.

This clonotype came up a few times. CDR3 sequence reads: CASSLRQPYNEQFF. The CDR3 region has the DNA TGTGCCAGCAGCTTAAGACAGCCATACAATGAGCAGTTCTTC. The chain links TRBV7-9 to TRBJ2-1; a possible D gene is TRBD1 (5 bases). Trimming stripped 2 bases from V and 4 bases from J, with 9 bases between. CDR1 and CDR2 from the germline V gene are SEHNR and FQNEAQ (reference sequence). The length of the CDR3 is 14 residues. Full variable domain (rest looked up from reference TRBV7-9 and TRBJ2-1): DTGVSQNPRHKITKRGQNVTFRCDPISEHNRLYWYRQTLGQGPEFLTYFQNEAQLEKSRLLSDRFSAERPKGSFSTLEIQRTEQGDSAMYLCASSLRQPYNEQFFGPGTRLTVL.

Note on this clonotype: A much larger clonotype is one base distant, so this may be a read error. The genes are TRBV9 and TRBJ2-3; a weak D match, TRBD1 (5 bases). The CDR3 extends over 12 amino acids. V lost 7 bases to trimming and J lost 5 bases, with 11 bases between them. The germline gives CDR1 SGDLS, CDR2 YYNGEE. CDR3 sequence (DNA): TGTGCCAGCGGCGCAGGGCGAGATACGCAGTATTTT. Translated, it gives CASGAGRDTQYF.

The V and J genes are TRBV12-5 and TRBJ2-3, with 12 bases that match TRBD1. Germline CDR1 reads LGHNT; CDR2 reads FRNRAP. The CDR3 is 15 amino acids. V lost 4 bases and J lost 7; bases outside the gene matches: 6. The CDR3 DNA reads TGTGCTAGTGGTTCCGGGACAGGGGGCGCTTATACGCAGTATTTT. This translates into CASGSGTGGAYTQYF.

About this clonotype: At one end the junction does not follow the germline gene, possibly because of a read error. The CDR3 region is CVSSLGNSGANVLTF. In DNA form, the CDR3 reads TGCGTCAGCAGCTTAGGAAATTCTGGGGCCAACGTCCTGACTTTC. The chain is built from TRBV5-1 and TRBJ2-6; D remains ambiguous. This CDR3 comprises 15 residues. CDR1 is SGHRS and CDR2 is YFSETQ in the germline V gene. The full variable domain, with the rest looked up from reference TRBV5-1 and TRBJ2-6, is KAGVTQTPRYLIKTRGQQVTLSCSPISGHRSVSWYQQTPGQGLQFLFEYFSETQRNKGNFPGRFSGRQFSNSRSEMNVSTLELGDSALYLCVSSLGNSGANVLTFGAGSRLTVL.

The rearrangement links TRBV7-3 to TRBJ2-3, with 8 bases aligning to TRBD1. This CDR3 has 14 residues. Germline V gene sequence: CDR1 SGHTA, CDR2 FQGTGA. V lost 5 bases and J lost 5; bases outside the gene matches: 6. CDR3 protein: CASSTGQGGDTQYF. The CDR3 nucleotides read TGTGCCAGCAGCACAGGACAGGGTGGAGATACGCAGTATTTT.

As regards this clonotype: This could be a read error, since a much larger clone is one nucleotide away. The chain uses TRBV12-3 or TRBV12-4 and TRBJ2-7, with D perhaps matching TRBD2 (5 bases). The CDR3 contains 11 residues. The CDR3 nucleotides are TGTGTCAGCAGCACGAGGGACGAGCAGTACTTC. Its protein product is CVSSTRDEQYF.

This clonotype was seen more than once but under ten times. The chain carries TRBV7-8 and TRBJ1-6; D is ambiguous. CDR1 and CDR2 from the germline V gene are SGHVS and FQNEAQ. V was cut by 2 bases and J by 1 base, with 3 bases left in between. This CDR3 has 14 residues. CDR3 in amino acids: CASSLRSYNSPLHF. The CDR3 coding sequence is TGTGCCAGCAGCTTACGTTCCTATAATTCACCCCTCCACTTT.

This clonotype is a singleton in its sample. The chain uses TRBV4-2 and TRBJ2-1; 10 bases align to TRBD2. The junction had 5 bases not matched to a gene; V was cut back by 4 bases and J by 5 bases. Per germline, CDR1 LGHNA and CDR2 YNFKEQ. The length of the CDR3 is 15 residues. CDR3 nucleotide sequence: TGTGCCAGCAGCCCCGGGACTAGCGCCAACAATGAGCAGTTCTTC. It translates to CASSPGTSANNEQFF.

As to this clonotype: Being one base from a much bigger clone, this may be a read error. The chain couples TRBV5-6 to TRBJ2-2, with a tentative D call TRBD2 (6 bases). The CDR3 loop spans 13 amino acids. CDR1 and CDR2 (germline): SGHDT, YYEEEE. CDR3 protein: CASSLPSAGGLFF. Here the CDR3 DNA reads TGTGCCAGCAGCTTACCCAGCGCCGGGGGGCTGTTTTTT.